These 11 T cell receptor beta chains share one sample of origin, sequenced in a study of cytotoxic CD8 clonotypes in ibrutinib-treated CLL. TCRdb keeps only in-frame clones here, not all; method: immunoSEQ multiplex PCR. The data show 33,000 or so clones, with about half seen just once and approximately 17% held by the top ten. The sample was PBMCs, taken before ibrutinib treatment. The receptors stem from a human donor with chronic lymphocytic leukemia.

The V call is TRBV4-1, the J call TRBJ1-2, with D tentatively TRBD1 (5 bases). CDR3 length: 15 residues. Germline CDR1 reads MGHRA; CDR2 reads YSYEKL. Deletions cut 0 bases from V and 4 bases from J, with 12 bases between. The CDR3 region has the DNA TGCGCCAGCAGCCAAGAGGGCGGGGGGACCTATGGCTACACCTTC. This sequence encodes CASSQEGGGTYGYTF.

V is TRBV7-6 and J is TRBJ1-3, with no clear D. Trimming stripped 1 base from V and 0 bases from J, with 10 bases between. This CDR3 region has 16 residues. CDR1 and CDR2 from the germline V gene are SGHVS and FNYEAQ. CDR3 in DNA: TGTGCCAGCAGCTTAGGAGCGCCCCACTCTGGAAACACCATATATTTT. Protein: CASSLGAPHSGNTIYF.

This clone has a single count. The chain recombines TRBV7-9 with TRBJ1-2; D uncertain. The length of the CDR3 is 14 residues. V lost 0 bases to trimming and J lost 4 bases, with 9 bases between them. CDR1 and CDR2 from the germline V gene are SEHNR and FQNEAQ (reference sequence). CDR3 sequence (DNA): TGTGCCAGCAGCTTAGCGGTAGGGAGCTATGGCTACACCTTC. The encoded protein is CASSLAVGSYGYTF.

This clone was detected only a few times. The CDR3 here is CASSQVPGAEAFF. The CDR3 DNA reads TGCGCCAGCAGCCAGGTCCCGGGGGCTGAAGCTTTCTTT. The V call is TRBV4-1, the J call TRBJ1-1, with a possible D match to TRBD1 (5 bases). Per the germline V gene, CDR1 is MGHRA and CDR2 is YSYEKL. The CDR3 sequence is 13 residues long. The ends were cut back, 3 bases at V and 6 bases at J, with 11 bases in the middle.

The chain combines TRBV6-6 with TRBJ1-5, with 8 bases matching TRBD1. The CDR3 covers 16 residues. The germline V gene encodes CDR1 MNHNY and CDR2 SVGAGI (reference sequence). V trimming: 2 bases; J trimming: 6 bases; junction bases outside the gene matches: 9. DNA for the CDR3: TGTGCCAGCAGTTACGAGGCAGGGGGCAAACGTCAGCCCCAGCATTTT. Its protein is CASSYEAGGKRQPQHF.

The CDR3 sequence: CASSYFPGDEQYF. CDR3 DNA: TGTGCCAGCAGTTATTTCCCAGGGGACGAGCAGTACTTC. The genes are TRBV6-5 and TRBJ2-7; D might be TRBD1 (6 bases). The CDR3 sequence is 13 residues long. Germline values: CDR1 MNHEY, CDR2 SVGAGI. V was pared by 3 bases and J by 5 bases, with 11 bases between.

This chain joins TRBV9 and TRBJ2-2; TRBD1 aligns across 7 bases. The CDR3 spans 14 residues. Germline trimming cut 1 base from V and 7 bases from J; bases unmatched to any gene: 4. Germline loops: CDR1 SGDLS, CDR2 YYNGEE. The CDR3 region is CASSVRQGDGELFF. The CDR3 nucleotides are TGTGCCAGCAGCGTAAGACAGGGAGACGGGGAGCTGTTTTTT.

V is TRBV6-1 and J is TRBJ2-5; perhaps TRBD1 as D (5 bases). Germline assignment: CDR1 MNHNS and CDR2 SASEGT. V gave up 0 bases and J gave up 0 bases, with 23 bases separating them. CDR3 size: 20 residues. The CDR3 spells CASSEAKRQPNTGNQETQYF. The DNA of the CDR3 is TGTGCCAGCAGTGAAGCTAAGAGACAGCCGAATACTGGGAACCAAGAGACCCAGTACTTC.

The chain carries TRBV5-5 and TRBJ2-1; D gene uncertain. V was pared by 1 base and J by 8 bases, with 4 bases between. Germline CDR1 reads SGHKS; CDR2 reads YYEKEE (reference sequence). This CDR3 is built from 11 residues. CDR3 sequence reads: CASSLLDEQFF. CDR3 in DNA: TGTGCCAGCAGCTTGTTGGATGAGCAGTTCTTC.

This clone was detected a few times. The chain joins TRBV7-9 to TRBJ2-5; 8 bases agree with TRBD2. CDR3 length equals 15 residues. Germline trimming cut 0 bases from V and 1 base from J; bases unmatched to any gene: 1. Germline V CDR1 and CDR2: SEHNR, FQNEAQ (reference sequence). CDR3 sequence reads: CASSLALAGQETQYF. CDR3 coding DNA: TGTGCCAGCAGCTTAGCTCTAGCGGGCCAAGAGACCCAGTACTTC.

The V gene is TRBV4-1, the J gene TRBJ1-2, with 7 positions matching TRBD1. The CDR3 consists of 17 residues. Germline loops: CDR1 MGHRA, CDR2 YSYEKL. V shed 0 bases and J 0 bases; nucleotides not matched to a gene: 7. CDR3 sequence (DNA): TGCGCCAGCAGCCAAGATGATAGGACAGGAGCTAACTATGGCTACACCTTC. Encoded protein: CASSQDDRTGANYGYTF.